These 20 T cell receptor beta chains were sequenced from one sample in a study of cytomegalovirus exposure and HLA in healthy donors. Primers for the PCR totalled 60 Vbeta and 13 Jbeta. The data were produced by immunoSEQ multiplex PCR, yet TCRdb's version contains in-frame clones alone and is incomplete. The sample shows about 130,000 clones, over 80% of them seen only once. The specimen sequenced was PBMCs. These receptors came from a man aged 18 to 30 in good health and CMV-seropositive.

This clone appeared once. The rearrangement links TRBV5-4 to TRBJ2-7; perhaps TRBD1 as D (6 bases). This CDR3 is built from 12 residues. Germline V lookup: CDR1 SGHNT, CDR2 YYREEE (reference sequence). Trimming took 5 bases from V and 5 from J, leaving 11 bases between them. The CDR3 spells CASSGRTDEQYF. The DNA of the CDR3 is TGTGCCAGCAGTGGAAGGACAGACGAGCAGTACTTC.

The J gene is TRBJ1-5, the V gene TRBV6-1; a possible D gene is TRBD1 (5 bases). Trimming cost V 4 bases and J 6 bases, with 16 bases left between them. From germline, CDR1 is MNHNS and CDR2 SASEGT. The CDR3 covers 15 residues. The CDR3 coding sequence is TGTGCCAGCAGTGGCTCGGGACTTGACTCTCAGCCCCAGCATTTT. Translated, it gives CASSGSGLDSQPQHF.

The chain links TRBV7-6 to TRBJ1-2; TRBD1 matches 8 bases. CDR1 SGHVS and CDR2 FNYEAQ come from the germline V gene. Trimming took 2 bases from V and 6 from J; bases not matched to a gene: 2. The CDR3 consists of 13 residues. CDR3 in DNA: TGTGCCAGCAGCTTACAGGGGGCGAATGGCTACACCTTC. Amino acids: CASSLQGANGYTF.

The V gene is TRBV10-2, the J gene TRBJ1-1; D remains ambiguous. The CDR3 has 12 residues. Germline values: CDR1 WSHSY, CDR2 SAAADI. V was pared by 6 bases and J by 1 base, with 6 bases between. The CDR3 loop reads CASRGGNTEAFF. CDR3 in DNA: TGCGCCAGCAGGGGAGGGAACACTGAAGCTTTCTTT.

The chain couples TRBV4-2 to TRBJ2-4, with TRBD1 matching over 7 bases. The germline V gene has CDR1 LGHNA and CDR2 YNFKEQ. The ends lost 1 base at V and 4 bases at J; junction bases unmatched: 4. This CDR3 is built from 15 residues. CDR3 in amino acids: CASSQAGTVKNIQYF. CDR3 in DNA: TGTGCCAGCAGCCAAGCCGGGACAGTAAAAAACATTCAGTACTTC.

The rearrangement links TRBV13 to TRBJ1-2; 7 bases are shared with TRBD1. With 6 bases clipped from V and 2 bases from J, the junction kept 15 bases outside the gene matches. The length of the CDR3 is 17 residues. Per germline, CDR1 PRHDT and CDR2 FYEKMQ (reference sequence). The CDR3 here is CASSLGQAIRHNYGYTF. The CDR3, as DNA: TGTGCCAGCAGTCTTGGACAGGCCATAAGGCACAACTATGGCTACACCTTC.

The chain carries TRBV7-8 and TRBJ1-3; TRBD1 is a possible D gene (5 bases). The CDR3 covers 18 residues. The V and J ends lost 0 bases and 4 bases respectively, with 19 bases between them. Germline V lookup: CDR1 SGHVS, CDR2 FQNEAQ. The CDR3 sequence is CASSLAYVDTALGNTIYF. In nucleotides, the CDR3 is TGTGCCAGCAGCTTAGCGTACGTGGACACCGCCTTAGGAAACACCATATATTTT. The entire variable domain, with the rest obtained from reference TRBV7-8 and TRBJ1-3, is as follows: GAGVSQSPRYKVAKRGQDVALRCDPISGHVSLFWYQQALGQGPEFLTYFQNEAQLDKSGLPSDRFFAERPEGSVSTLKIQRTQQEDSAVYLCASSLAYVDTALGNTIYFGEGSWLTVV.

The chain has TRBV11-3 and TRBJ1-1; no definite D call. Germline CDR1 reads SGHNT; CDR2 reads YENEEA. Between the trimmed V and J ends, which lost 1 base and 6 bases, there was a span of 9 bases. There are 13 residues in the CDR3. CDR3 bases: TGTGCCAGCAGCTTAGTCGCGGGGTCTGAAGCTTTCTTT. Amino acids: CASSLVAGSEAFF.

This clone was seen once. V is TRBV18 and J is TRBJ2-3, with 9 positions matching TRBD2. CDR1 is KGHSH, CDR2 LQKENI, per germline. The J segment lost 3 bases and the V segment lost 3 bases, leaving 4 bases of the junction unmatched. CDR3 size: 15 residues. The CDR3: CASSPGLAGTDTQYF. CDR3 coding DNA: TGTGCCAGCTCACCGGGCCTAGCGGGGACAGATACGCAGTATTTT. The entire variable domain, with the rest obtained from reference TRBV18 and TRBJ2-3, is as follows: NAGVMQNPRHLVRRRGQEARLRCSPMKGHSHVYWYRQLPEEGLKFMVYLQKENIIDESGMPKERFSAEFPKEGPSILRIQQVVRGDSAAYFCASSPGLAGTDTQYFGPGTRLTVL.

The V gene is TRBV5-4, the J gene TRBJ1-1, with D maybe TRBD1 (5 bases). The CDR3 loop spans 15 amino acids. Germline values: CDR1 SGHNT, CDR2 YYREEE (reference sequence). V gave up 1 base and J gave up 5 bases, with 15 bases separating them. The CDR3 reads CASSLLGQGVTEAFF. DNA for the CDR3: TGTGCCAGCAGCTTGTTAGGTCAAGGGGTTACTGAAGCTTTCTTT.

The chain joins TRBV5-4 to TRBJ2-5, with 7 bases matching TRBD1. The CDR3 runs 16 residues. J was trimmed by 11 bases and V by 2 bases; bases with no gene match: 18. Germline loops: CDR1 SGHNT, CDR2 YYREEE (reference sequence). For the CDR3, the DNA is TGTGCCAGCAGCTTTTTCGGGCAGGGGGTCTTAGGGGAGCAGTACTTC. This encodes CASSFFGQGVLGEQYF.

The gene calls are TRBV11-2 and TRBJ2-1; TRBD1 matches at 10 bases. The CDR3 contains 17 residues. Trimming at V came to 2 bases and at J to 6 bases, leaving 10 bases not matched to a gene. Germline V CDR1 and CDR2: SGHAT, FQNNGV. CDR3 nucleotides: TGTGCCAGCAGCTTAAAGGACAGGGGGATCGTAGGCAATGAGCAGTTCTTC. Its protein is CASSLKDRGIVGNEQFF.

This clone was counted a few times. This chain links TRBV6-5 with TRBJ1-2, with TRBD1 as a possible D gene (5 bases). The CDR3 runs to 15 residues. Between the trimmed V and J ends, which lost 6 bases and 4 bases, there was a span of 18 bases. Germline V lookup: CDR1 MNHEY, CDR2 SVGAGI. The CDR3 coding sequence is TGTGCCAGCAGGATGGGGCAGGGCGGGGGCTATGGCTACACCTTC. Amino acid sequence: CASRMGQGGGYGYTF.

This clone has just one count. The rearrangement joins TRBV6-1 to TRBJ2-1; 7 bases fit TRBD2. Germline V gene lookup returns CDR1 MNHNS and CDR2 SASEGT. Losses at the gene ends were 10 bases for V and 6 bases for J; bases not matched to a gene: 15. The CDR3 contains 15 residues. The CDR3 coding sequence is TGTGCCACCACCCCGGGGGTGGGGGAGGGCAATGAGCAGTTCTTC. It yields the protein CATTPGVGEGNEQFF.

The chain is built from TRBV4-1 and TRBJ1-2; D is ambiguous. The V end lost 1 base, the J end lost 6 bases, and 15 bases lay between the germline ends. Germline CDR1 MGHRA, CDR2 YSYEKL. The length of the CDR3 is 15 residues. CDR3 residues: CASSQGRQAIHGYTF. For the CDR3, the DNA is TGCGCCAGCAGCCAAGGACGCCAGGCAATACATGGCTACACCTTC.

V gene TRBV12-5 combines with J gene TRBJ2-1; D is possibly TRBD2 (5 bases). The CDR3 is 15 amino acids. Germline V gene lookup returns CDR1 LGHNT and CDR2 FRNRAP. The V gene lost 5 bases and the J gene lost 8 bases, with 19 bases spanning the gap. The CDR3: CASGPTPGFSDEQFF. The CDR3 nucleotides are TGTGCTAGTGGTCCCACCCCCGGCTTTAGCGATGAGCAGTTCTTC.

The genes are TRBV19 and TRBJ2-3; D is possibly TRBD2 (6 bases). Per the germline V gene, CDR1 is LNHDA and CDR2 is SQIVND (reference sequence). The CDR3 has 13 residues. With 5 bases removed from V and 4 bases from J, the gap between germline ends came to 10 bases. CDR3 region: CASSLRLADTQYF. The CDR3 DNA is TGTGCCAGTAGTCTCCGACTAGCAGATACGCAGTATTTT.

The chain uses TRBV30 and TRBJ2-1, with D unclear. The CDR3 spans 14 residues. V lost 0 bases and J lost 6, with 12 bases in between. Germline assignment: CDR1 GTSNPN and CDR2 SVGIG (reference sequence). DNA for the CDR3: TGTGCCTGGAGTGTGGTGGAAGCGTCCAATGAGCAGTTCTTC. The encoded protein is CAWSVVEASNEQFF.

The chain uses TRBV7-9 and TRBJ1-1, with D tentatively TRBD1 (6 bases). V dropped 2 bases and J dropped 5 bases, with 12 bases sitting between them. This CDR3 region has 14 residues. In germline, CDR1 is SEHNR, CDR2 FQNEAQ (reference sequence). CDR3 sequence (DNA): TGTGCCAGCAGCTTATTGGGGGCGGAAACTGAAGCTTTCTTT. This sequence encodes CASSLLGAETEAFF.

The gene calls are TRBV6-5 and TRBJ2-7; D not certain. Germline CDR1 and CDR2: MNHEY and SVGAGI. V was pared by 0 bases and J by 4 bases, with 10 bases between. This CDR3 comprises 14 residues. The CDR3 loop reads CASSYSPPGYEQYF. CDR3 in DNA: TGTGCCAGCAGTTACTCGCCCCCAGGATACGAGCAGTACTTC.